This note documents a single TCR beta chain sequence. The target of this receptor is not known. No qualities accompany the bases; no much larger clone lies one base away. Donors formed part of the validation cohort, which comprised about 130 subjects and was distinct from the first cohort of 690 or so subjects. This record belongs to a study of cytomegalovirus exposure and HLA in healthy donors (dated by TCRdb to 2016 to 2017). About the study as a whole: According to a later analysis, the 110 or so validation repertoires were produced on the same platform as the 666 repertoires of the first cohort. A separate validation cohort of roughly 110 different subjects was used in addition to the approximately 700-subject first cohort. The aim of the study was to test whether cataloging public T cell receptors could identify signatures of past pathogen exposure. To predict cytomegalovirus infection status, the study combined high-throughput TCR immunosequencing, statistical association of individual TCRs with disease status, and machine learning. General study outcomes and caveats: The authors suggested that the approach could potentially be extended to other disease states and immunological phenotypes. In the study, around 150 TCR beta chains were listed as associated with cytomegalovirus. Of the cluster scores, 94% were above 0 in a later analysis, which found that TCRs clustered in the first cohort also tended to co-occur in the roughly 130 validation repertoires. In vitro tests confirmed that three of the cytomegalovirus-associated TCR beta chains recognize cytomegalovirus antigens. The classifier was reported to diagnose cytomegalovirus status with high specificity and sensitivity in both the original and validation cohorts. A later analysis lacked HLA typing for the validation cohort, so it scored co-occurrence in that cohort across all 110 or so repertoires. Across donors, most TCR sequences were observed very rarely, whereas some public TCRs were present in many individuals.

The library was built by means of the immunoSEQ multiplex PCR assay. Processing in the source paper ran as follows. A statistical classification framework was built for diagnosing cytomegalovirus status from the catalog of TCR beta chain sequences. This is the immuneACCESS table as TCRdb keeps it, with only in-frame sequences that have V and J called. A part of the clones is gone; compared with another copy, unresolved V genes explain less than half, and the rest is unexplained. The DNA was the basis for D and trimming; V, J and clone size are from that table. Within this sample are 100,000 to 150,000 clones, with about 91% of them counted one time only. The ten largest make up around 1.3% of the sample. From its cysteine to its phenylalanine, the CDR3 spans 16 amino acids. Of the read, only the CDR3 DNA is kept; its 48 bases are in frame from base 1. The germline V and J ends show losses of 4 bases and 8 bases respectively, and no gene match explains 12 bases of the junction. The germline V gene sets CDR1 to SGHRS and CDR2 to YFSETQ.

The TCR originated in a woman in her late teens or twenties in good health and CMV-seronegative. Recombination linked TRBV5-1 to TRBJ2-1, and 10 bases in between align with TRBD2. The sequenced material came from PBMCs. CDR3 region: CASSKVLAGVQDEQFF. The DNA sequence is TGCGCCAGCAGCAAAGTGCTAGCGGGGGTTCAAGATGAGCAGTTCTTC.